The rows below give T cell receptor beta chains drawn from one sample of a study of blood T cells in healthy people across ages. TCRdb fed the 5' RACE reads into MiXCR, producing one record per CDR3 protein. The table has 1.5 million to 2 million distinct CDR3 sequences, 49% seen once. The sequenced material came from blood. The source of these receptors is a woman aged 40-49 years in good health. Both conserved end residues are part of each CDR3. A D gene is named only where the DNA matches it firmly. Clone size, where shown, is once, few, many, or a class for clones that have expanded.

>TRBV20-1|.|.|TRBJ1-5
CSARRRASNQPQHF
TGCAGTGCTAGACGGAGGGCCAGCAATCAGCCCCAGCATTTT
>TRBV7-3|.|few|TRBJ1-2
CASSSEAWDYGYTF
TGTGCCAGCAGCTCTGAGGCCTGGGACTATGGCTACACCTTC
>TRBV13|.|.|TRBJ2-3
CASSLGGSVDTQYF
TGTGCCAGCAGCTTAGGTGGGTCTGTTGATACGCAGTATTTT
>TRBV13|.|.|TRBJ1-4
CASSLGHAGEKLFF
TGTGCCAGCAGCTTAGGACACGCAGGGGAAAAACTGTTTTTT
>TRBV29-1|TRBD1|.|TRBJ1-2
CSVGQGAYGYTF
TGCAGCGTCGGACAGGGGGCTTATGGCTACACCTTC
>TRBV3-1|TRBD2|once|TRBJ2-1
CASSQQLAGGRTYNEQFF
TGTGCCAGCAGCCAACAACTAGCGGGGGGGCGAACCTACAATGAGCAGTTCTTC
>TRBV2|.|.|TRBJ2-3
CASSEELPQYF
TGTGCCAGCAGTGAAGAACTGCCGCAGTATTTT
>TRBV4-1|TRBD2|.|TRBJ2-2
CASSRILAGRTGELFF
TGCGCCAGCAGCCGAATCCTAGCGGGGCGCACCGGGGAGCTGTTTTTT
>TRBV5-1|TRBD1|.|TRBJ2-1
CASSRSGTGGGDEQFF
TGCGCCAGCAGCAGGTCCGGGACAGGGGGCGGCGATGAGCAGTTCTTC
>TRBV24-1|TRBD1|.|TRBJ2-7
CATSDFRGHQYF
TGTGCCACCAGTGATTTTAGGGGGCACCAGTACTTC
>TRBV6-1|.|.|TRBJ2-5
CASSVTEEETQYF
TGTGCCAGCAGTGTGACTGAAGAAGAGACCCAGTACTTC
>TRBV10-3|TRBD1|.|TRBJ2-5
CAISLGGQTIGFQETQYF
TGTGCCATCAGTTTAGGGGGACAGACGATAGGCTTCCAAGAGACCCAGTACTTC
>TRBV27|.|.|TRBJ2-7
CASSSSRQAYEQYF
TGTGCCAGCAGTTCCTCCCGACAGGCCTACGAGCAGTACTTC
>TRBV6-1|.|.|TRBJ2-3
CASSVVGLADTQYF
TGTGCCAGCAGTGTTGTAGGGTTGGCAGATACGCAGTATTTT
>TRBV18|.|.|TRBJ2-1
CASSPQGGGEQFF
TGTGCCAGCTCACCACAGGGTGGTGGTGAGCAGTTCTTC
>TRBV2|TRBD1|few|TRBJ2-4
CASSRGQGTTKNIQYF
TGTGCCAGCAGTAGGGGACAGGGGACTACCAAAAACATTCAGTACTTC
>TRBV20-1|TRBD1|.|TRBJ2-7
CSADRTGLEYEQYF
TGCAGTGCCGATAGGACAGGTCTAGAGTACGAGCAGTACTTC
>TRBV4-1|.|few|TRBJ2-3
CASSQVGVLLDTQYF
TGCGCCAGCAGCCAAGTGGGGGTCTTGTTGGATACGCAGTATTTT
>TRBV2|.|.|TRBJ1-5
CASLGQPPQPQHF
TGTGCCAGCCTCGGACAGCCGCCCCAGCCCCAGCATTTT
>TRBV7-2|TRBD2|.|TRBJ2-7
CASSSQFERGGRKEQYF
TGTGCCAGCAGCTCCCAGTTCGAGCGGGGGGGCCGTAAGGAGCAGTACTTC
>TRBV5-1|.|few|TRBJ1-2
CASSLGTGTAYGYTF
TGCGCCAGCAGCTTGGGAACCGGGACGGCCTATGGCTACACCTTC
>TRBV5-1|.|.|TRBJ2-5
CASGRWVVASSQETQYF
TGCGCCAGCGGACGTTGGGTGGTAGCATCCTCCCAAGAGACCCAGTACTTC
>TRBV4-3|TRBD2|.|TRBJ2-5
CASGGISGGQETQYF
TGCGCCAGCGGCGGTATTAGCGGGGGCCAAGAGACCCAGTACTTC
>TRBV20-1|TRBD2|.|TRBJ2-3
CSARKLAGTTDTQYF
TGCAGTGCTAGAAAACTAGCGGGGACCACAGATACGCAGTATTTT
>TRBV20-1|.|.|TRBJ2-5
CSARDPLGGWGETQYF
TGCAGTGCTAGAGATCCCCTCGGGGGATGGGGAGAGACCCAGTACTTC
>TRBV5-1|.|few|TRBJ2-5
CASSLSGAPQETQYF
TGCGCCAGCAGCTTGTCGGGGGCACCCCAAGAGACCCAGTACTTC
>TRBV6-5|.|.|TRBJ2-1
CASSTERTVNNEQFF
TGTGCCAGCAGCACAGAACGTACGGTGAACAATGAGCAGTTCTTC
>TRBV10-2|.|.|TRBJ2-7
CASSEGGAGEQYF
TGCGCCAGCAGTGAGGGGGGCGCGGGCGAGCAGTACTTC
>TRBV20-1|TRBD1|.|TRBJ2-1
CSAPTPGTGEYEQFF
TGCAGTGCCCCTACTCCCGGGACAGGGGAATATGAGCAGTTCTTC
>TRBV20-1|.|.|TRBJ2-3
CSAREWLTDTQYF
TGCAGTGCTAGAGAGTGGCTCACAGATACGCAGTATTTT
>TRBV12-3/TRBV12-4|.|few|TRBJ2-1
CASSFLHGRGIKNEQFF
TGTGCCAGCAGTTTTCTTCATGGACGGGGAATAAAAAATGAGCAGTTCTTC
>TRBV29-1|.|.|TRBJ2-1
CSVVPLGDEQFF
TGCAGCGTTGTCCCCCTGGGGGATGAGCAGTTCTTC
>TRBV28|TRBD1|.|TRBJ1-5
CATKSPRQGGNQPQHF
TGTGCCACCAAGAGTCCTCGACAGGGGGGCAATCAGCCCCAGCATTTT
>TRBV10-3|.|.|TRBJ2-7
CAISEPITGETYEQYF
TGTGCCATCAGTGAGCCCATAACAGGCGAGACCTACGAGCAGTACTTC
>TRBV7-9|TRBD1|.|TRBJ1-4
CASSSGQYEKLFF
TGTGCCAGCAGCTCGGGACAGTATGAAAAACTGTTTTTT
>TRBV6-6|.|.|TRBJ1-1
CASKPRDQGEDTEAFF
TGTGCCAGCAAACCAAGGGACCAAGGGGAGGACACTGAAGCTTTCTTT
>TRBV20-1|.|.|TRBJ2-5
CSARTPNEQETQYF
TGCAGTGCTCGCACCCCAAATGAACAAGAGACCCAGTACTTC
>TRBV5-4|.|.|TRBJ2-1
CASSARRSSYNEQFF
TGTGCCAGCAGCGCACGTCGTAGCTCCTACAATGAGCAGTTCTTT
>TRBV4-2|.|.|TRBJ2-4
CASSQAQGEDIQYF
TGTGCCAGCAGCCAAGCCCAGGGGGAGGACATTCAGTACTTC
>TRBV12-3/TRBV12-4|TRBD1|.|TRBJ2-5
CASRTRTGSETQYF
TGTGCCAGCAGGACCAGGACAGGTTCAGAGACCCAGTACTTC
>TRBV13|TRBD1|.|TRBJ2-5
CASRKGQGIETQYF
TGTGCCAGCAGAAAGGGACAGGGGATAGAGACCCAGTACTTC
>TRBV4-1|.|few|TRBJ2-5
CASSLPREGPTQETQYF
TGCGCCAGCAGCCTGCCCCGGGAAGGGCCAACCCAAGAGACCCAGTACTTC
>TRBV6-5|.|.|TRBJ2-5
CASSDGGLQETQYF
TGTGCCAGCAGTGACGGGGGCCTTCAAGAGACCCAGTACTTC
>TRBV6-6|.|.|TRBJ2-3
CASSCSMVPDTQYF
TGTGCCAGCAGTTGCTCAATGGTGCCAGATACGCAGTATTTT
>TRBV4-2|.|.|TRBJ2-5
CASSHQEGRGFETQYF
TGTGCCAGCAGCCATCAAGAGGGTCGAGGGTTTGAGACCCAGTACTTC
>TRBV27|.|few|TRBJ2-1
CASSDSSYNEQFF
TGTGCCAGCAGCGACAGCTCCTACAATGAGCAGTTCTTC
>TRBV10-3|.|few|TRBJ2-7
CAISESAGLQYEQYF
TGTGCCATCAGTGAATCCGCGGGATTGCAGTACGAGCAGTACTTC
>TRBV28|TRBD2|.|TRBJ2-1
CASSPMLAGGLPYNEQFF
TGTGCCAGCAGTCCTATGTTGGCGGGGGGCCTACCGTACAATGAGCAGTTCTTC
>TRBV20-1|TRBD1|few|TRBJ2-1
CSARPGQGLGNEQFF
TGCAGTGCTAGACCGGGACAGGGGCTGGGAAATGAGCAGTTCTTC
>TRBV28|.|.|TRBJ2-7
CASRDLSGGTIFSYEQYF
TGTGCCAGCAGGGACCTCTCCGGTGGGACAATCTTTTCCTACGAGCAGTACTTC
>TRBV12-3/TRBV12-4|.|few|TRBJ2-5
CASSFGRAPGTETQYF
TGTGCCAGCAGTTTCGGCCGCGCCCCTGGGACAGAGACCCAGTACTTC
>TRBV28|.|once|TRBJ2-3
CASSAGTGPPSTDTQYF
TGTGCCAGCAGTGCCGGTACCGGGCCACCTAGCACAGATACGCAGTATTTT
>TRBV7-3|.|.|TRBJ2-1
CASSLTGHNSYNEQFF
TGTGCCAGCAGCTTAACGGGCCATAACTCCTACAATGAGCAGTTCTTC